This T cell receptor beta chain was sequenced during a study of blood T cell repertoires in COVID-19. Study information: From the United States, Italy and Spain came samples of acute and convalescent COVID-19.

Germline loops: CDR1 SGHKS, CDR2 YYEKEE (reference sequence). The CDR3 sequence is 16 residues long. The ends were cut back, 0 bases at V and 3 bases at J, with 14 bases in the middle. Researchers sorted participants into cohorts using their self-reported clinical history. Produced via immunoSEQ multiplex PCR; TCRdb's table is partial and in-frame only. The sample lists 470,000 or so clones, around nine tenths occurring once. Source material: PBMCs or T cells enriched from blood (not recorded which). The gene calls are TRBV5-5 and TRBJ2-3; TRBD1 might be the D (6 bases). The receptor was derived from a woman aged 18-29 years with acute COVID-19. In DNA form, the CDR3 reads TGTGCCAGCAGCTTGGCCCACAGGGTTGGAACAGATACGCAGTATTTT. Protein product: CASSLAHRVGTDTQYF.